This TCR beta chain was sequenced in a study of blood T cell repertoires in COVID-19. At the level of the study: Sites across the United States, Italy and Spain contributed samples from acute and convalescent COVID-19.

Authors' analysis steps: Using reference gene primer amplification, nucleated cell counts were estimated. Clones were sequenced by immunoSEQ multiplex PCR, and TCRdb holds only the in-frame ones, with some missing. V and J calls plus clone size are reproduced from that table; the DNA served to infer D and trimming. The sample lists some 400,000 clones, roughly 90% occurring once. Trimming stripped 5 bases from V and 7 bases from J, with 15 bases between. Germline assignment: CDR1 MNHEY and CDR2 SVGAGI. CDR3 size: 15 residues. The sample consisted of peripheral blood. The clonotype was recovered from a man aged 18 to 29 with active or convalescent COVID-19. This sequence joins TRBV6-5 and TRBJ1-6, with D possibly being TRBD1 (6 bases). The CDR3 region has the DNA TGTGCCAGCAGTAGCCAGGGGAGGGGAAATTCACCCCTCCACTTT. Encoded protein: CASSSQGRGNSPLHF.